These 14 T cell receptor beta chains originate from one sample sequenced in a study of T cells in Graves' hyperthyroidism and ophthalmopathy. Amplification targeted TCR beta CDR3 regions from RNA transcripts. A first-round RT-PCR of the TCR CDR3 used the HTBI primer set. Each CDR3 protein gets one entry after TCRdb re-called the multiplex PCR reads with MiXCR. The sample consists of 500,000 to 650,000 distinct CDR3 sequences, more than 14% of them appearing once. The material sequenced was blood. These receptors were taken from a woman aged 50 to 60 with Graves' ophthalmopathy.

This clonotype was detected many times. This chain connects TRBV30 to TRBJ1-1; TRBD1 might be the D (6 bases). Trimming removed 5 bases at V and 2 bases at J, with 9 bases between. CDR3 size: 12 residues. CDR1 and CDR2 from the germline V gene are GTSNPN and SVGIG (reference sequence). This CDR3 reads CAWGQTNTEAFF. The CDR3 bases are TGTGCCTGGGGACAGACAAACACTGAAGCTTTCTTT.

This clonotype was picked up many times. The V call is TRBV5-1, the J call TRBJ2-2; 10 nucleotides line up with TRBD2. Germline V gene lookup returns CDR1 SGHRS and CDR2 YFSETQ. The trim removed 2 bases at V and 4 bases at J, leaving 5 bases unmatched. The CDR3 is made up of 16 amino acids. The CDR3 is CASSFLAGDSTGELFF. In nucleotides, the CDR3 is TGCGCCAGCAGCTTTCTAGCGGGAGACTCCACCGGGGAGCTGTTTTTT.

This clonotype was counted between two and nine times. For the CDR3, the DNA is TGTGCCAGCTCACCCCGCGGGGTGGGTGGGGGCCTGAACACTGAAGCTTTCTTT. This translates into CASSPRGVGGGLNTEAFF. The chain recombines TRBV18 with TRBJ1-1; TRBD1 is a possible D gene (6 bases). Germline CDR1 and CDR2: KGHSH and LQKENI. This CDR3 has 18 residues. Deletions cut 3 bases from V and 0 bases from J, with 20 bases between.

V and J are TRBV24-1 and TRBJ2-1; 9 nucleotides agree with TRBD2. CDR1 and CDR2 (germline): KGHDR, SFDVKD. Trimming took 2 bases from V and 1 from J; bases not matched to a gene: 5. This CDR3 is built from 17 residues. Written as DNA, the CDR3 is TGTGCCACCAGTGATTCGAGTAGCGGGAGTTCCTACAATGAGCAGTTCTTC. Translation gives CATSDSSSGSSYNEQFF.

This clonotype was seen at least ten times. The genes are TRBV28 and TRBJ2-5; D call uncertain. This CDR3 is 13 amino acids long. Trimming left V 5 bases short and J 6 bases short, with 13 bases between. Germline V gene data show CDR1 as MDHEN and CDR2 as SYDVKM. The CDR3 sequence is CASSPRQPQTQYF. The CDR3 coding sequence is TGTGCCAGCAGTCCCCGTCAGCCCCAGACCCAGTACTTC.

This clonotype was counted a few times. The chain joins TRBV7-9 to TRBJ1-6, with 7 bases that match TRBD1. After removal of 2 bases from V and 9 bases from J, the junction contained 7 bases not matched to a gene. The CDR3 runs to 15 residues. Per the germline V gene, CDR1 is SEHNR and CDR2 is FQNEAQ (reference sequence). The CDR3 loop is CASSLNEGAFSPLHF. The CDR3 DNA reads TGTGCCAGCAGCTTAAATGAGGGGGCCTTTTCACCCCTCCACTTT. Full variable domain (missing parts from reference TRBV7-9 and TRBJ1-6): DTGVSQNPRHKITKRGQNVTFRCDPISEHNRLYWYRQTLGQGPEFLTYFQNEAQLEKSRLLSDRFSAERPKGSFSTLEIQRTEQGDSAMYLCASSLNEGAFSPLHFGNGTRLTVT.

The rearrangement links TRBV29-1 to TRBJ2-2; D perhaps matches TRBD2 (6 bases). V was cut by 4 bases and J by 3 bases, with 12 bases left in between. The length of the CDR3 is 14 residues. CDR1 and CDR2 (germline): SQVTM, ANQGSEA. The CDR3 sequence: CSVGLAVYTGELFF. CDR3 DNA sequence: TGCAGCGTTGGGTTAGCGGTATACACCGGGGAGCTGTTTTTT.

This clonotype has a count of ten or more. The rearrangement joins TRBV20-1 to TRBJ2-5; TRBD2 aligns across 11 bases. The CDR3 extends over 15 amino acids. The germline V gene has CDR1 DFQATT and CDR2 SNEGSKA (reference sequence). The J segment lost 2 bases and the V segment lost 3 bases, leaving 5 bases of the junction unmatched. The CDR3: CSASASGRTQETQYF. CDR3 nucleotide sequence: TGCAGTGCTAGCGCTAGCGGGAGGACACAAGAGACCCAGTACTTC.

This clonotype appeared many times. V usage is TRBV5-1 and J usage is TRBJ2-7; D unclear. The V gene's germline CDR1 is SGHRS and CDR2 YFSETQ. There are 12 residues in the CDR3. V was shortened by 4 bases and J by 6 bases, with 11 bases between the two germline ends. This CDR3 is CASSGPKVEQYF. The CDR3 DNA reads TGCGCCAGCAGCGGTCCCAAGGTCGAGCAGTACTTC.

The chain recombines TRBV28 with TRBJ1-2; no clear D gene. V lost 4 bases to trimming and J lost 5 bases, with 11 bases between them. Germline-derived CDR1 and CDR2 are MDHEN and SYDVKM. This CDR3 spans 13 amino acids. CDR3 in amino acids: CASSSDTEYGYTF. CDR3 DNA: TGTGCCAGCAGTTCGGATACAGAATATGGCTACACCTTC.

This clonotype was counted ten times or more. The chain carries TRBV20-1 and TRBJ2-3; D gene ambiguous. The germline V gene has CDR1 DFQATT and CDR2 SNEGSKA (reference sequence). The CDR3 length is 14 residues. Trimming removed 6 bases from V and 0 bases from J, with 13 bases in between. The CDR3 protein is CSAPGGDSTDTQYF. The DNA for the CDR3 is TGCAGTGCCCCGGGTGGTGACAGCACAGATACGCAGTATTTT.

This clonotype showed up many times. V and J are TRBV18 and TRBJ2-1, with 11 bases lining up with TRBD2. Trimming cost V 5 bases and J 2 bases; bases outside gene matches: 5. CDR3 length equals 16 residues. CDR1 KGHSH and CDR2 LQKENI come from the germline V gene. The CDR3 bases are TGTGCCAGCTCATCAAGACTAGCGGGAACCTACAATGAGCAGTTCTTC. Its protein product is CASSSRLAGTYNEQFF. The whole variable domain, filled in from reference TRBV18 and TRBJ2-1, reads NAGVMQNPRHLVRRRGQEARLRCSPMKGHSHVYWYRQLPEEGLKFMVYLQKENIIDESGMPKERFSAEFPKEGPSILRIQQVVRGDSAAYFCASSSRLAGTYNEQFFGPGTRLTVL.

The chain employs TRBV28 and TRBJ2-7, with D possibly being TRBD2 (5 bases). The CDR3 is made up of 18 amino acids. The germline V gene has CDR1 MDHEN and CDR2 SYDVKM. V was pared by 5 bases and J by 1 base, with 24 bases between. The CDR3 sequence is CASSPKYTGNLFSYEQYF. The CDR3 region has the DNA TGTGCCAGCAGTCCAAAATATACGGGAAACCTGTTTTCCTACGAGCAGTACTTC.

This clonotype occurred many times. The chain carries TRBV20-1 and TRBJ2-5; D gene uncertain. V lost 0 bases and J 0 bases, leaving 14 bases between the germline ends. Per germline, CDR1 DFQATT and CDR2 SNEGSKA (reference sequence). The CDR3 consists of 16 residues. The CDR3 is CSARDRRKGYQETQYF. The CDR3 coding sequence is TGCAGTGCTAGAGATCGGCGAAAAGGGTACCAAGAGACCCAGTACTTC.